Presented here are 7 T cell receptor beta chains from one specimen sequenced in a study of regulatory T cells in long-lasting Graves disease. Construction of TCR beta libraries relied on iRepertoire HTBI primers and on Arm-PCR targeting CDR3 regions. TCRdb redid the calling of the multiplex PCR reads with MiXCR, one entry per CDR3 protein. The sample lists roughly 700,000 distinct CDR3 sequences, 25% to 35% seen once, with around 40% in the top ten. The time point is: persistent/refractory GD, antithyroid drugs over 5 years with positive TRAb. Extracted RNA from PBMCs served as the source of the TCR library. The sequenced sample was peripheral blood mononuclear cells (PBMCs), obtained when the disease was refractory, from a patient treated with antithyroid drugs. Receptors were obtained from a female donor with Graves disease.

Ten or more counts support this clonotype. J is TRBJ2-5 and V is TRBV2, with TRBD2 matching over 7 bases. CDR1 is SNHLY, CDR2 FYNNEI, per germline. Unmatched junction bases numbered 11, after V lost 5 bases and J lost 5 bases. This CDR3 is built from 15 residues. The CDR3 loop is CASSLAAGDGETQYF. The CDR3 coding sequence is TGTGCCAGCAGTCTGGCGGCGGGAGATGGCGAGACCCAGTACTTC.

This clonotype was detected only a few times. The chain employs TRBV6-1 and TRBJ1-1; 7 bases fit TRBD1. V dropped 10 bases and J dropped 5; count of bases not matched to a gene: 7. The CDR3 is 12 amino acids. CDR1 and CDR2 from the germline V gene are MNHNS and SASEGT. The CDR3 DNA reads as TGTGCCACTCAGGGGGGATGGACTGAAGCTTTCTTT. Translation gives CATQGGWTEAFF.

The rearrangement joins TRBV28 to TRBJ1-1; D gene unclear. CDR1 MDHEN and CDR2 SYDVKM come from the germline V gene. V lost 5 bases, J lost 9 bases, and 13 bases lay in between. CDR3 length: 12 amino acids. The CDR3 reads CASSPLGQKAFF. CDR3 nucleotide sequence: TGTGCCAGCAGTCCCCTAGGGCAGAAAGCTTTCTTT.

The chain links TRBV20-1 to TRBJ2-1, with 8 bases fitting TRBD1. From germline, CDR1 is DFQATT and CDR2 SNEGSKA (reference sequence). The CDR3 covers 14 residues. With V trimmed by 6 bases and J by 3 bases, 7 bases remained unmatched. CDR3 bases: TGCAGTGCGGTGACAGGGGAAAACTACAATGAGCAGTTCTTC. Encoded protein: CSAVTGENYNEQFF.

This clonotype was found a few times. The chain recombines TRBV6-1 with TRBJ1-5; a weak D match, TRBD1 (6 bases). Per germline, CDR1 MNHNS and CDR2 SASEGT. CDR3 length: 14 amino acids. Trimming cost V 6 bases and J 9 bases, with 18 bases left between them. This CDR3 reads CASRSQGRQGPQHF. The CDR3 DNA is TGTGCCAGCAGGAGTCAGGGGCGCCAAGGGCCCCAGCATTTT.

With regard to this clonotype: With a much larger clone just one base away, this may be a read error. This rearrangement joins TRBV7-2 to TRBJ2-5; 15 bases fit TRBD2. The CDR3 sequence is 17 residues long. Germline V gives CDR1 SGHTA, CDR2 FQGNSA. The CDR3 loop reads CASTPLRGLAGGETQCF. Written as DNA, the CDR3 is TGTGCCAGCACCCCCCTCCGGGGACTAGCGGGAGGAGAGACCCAGTGCTTC.

In its sample, this clonotype was seen a few times. The rearrangement joins TRBV7-2 to TRBJ2-5; D might be TRBD1 (5 bases). CDR3 length equals 15 residues. Germline V gene data show CDR1 as SGHTA and CDR2 as FQGNSA. Trimming cost V 1 base and J 4 bases, with 13 bases left between them. CDR3 amino acids: CASSLVLGQAETQYF. The DNA for the CDR3 is TGTGCCAGCAGCTTAGTGTTGGGGCAGGCAGAGACCCAGTACTTC.